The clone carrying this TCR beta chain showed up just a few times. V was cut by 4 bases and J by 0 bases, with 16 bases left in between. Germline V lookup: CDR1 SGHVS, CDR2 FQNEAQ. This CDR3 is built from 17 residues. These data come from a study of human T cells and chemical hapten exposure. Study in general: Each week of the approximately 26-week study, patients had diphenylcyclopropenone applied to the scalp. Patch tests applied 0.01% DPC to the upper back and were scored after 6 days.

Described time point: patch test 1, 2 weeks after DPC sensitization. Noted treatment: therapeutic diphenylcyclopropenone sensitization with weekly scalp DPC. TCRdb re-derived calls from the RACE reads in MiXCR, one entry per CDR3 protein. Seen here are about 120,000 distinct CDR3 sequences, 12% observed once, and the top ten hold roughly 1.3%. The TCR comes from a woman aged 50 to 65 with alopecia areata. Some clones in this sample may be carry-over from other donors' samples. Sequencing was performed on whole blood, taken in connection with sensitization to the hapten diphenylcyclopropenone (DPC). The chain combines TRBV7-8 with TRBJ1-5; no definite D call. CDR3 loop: CASSSGPTGNSNQPQHF. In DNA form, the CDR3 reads TGTGCCAGCAGCTCTGGGCCTACCGGTAATAGCAATCAGCCCCAGCATTTT.